This entry describes one T cell receptor beta chain. This specimen belongs to a study of blood T cell repertoires in COVID-19. TCRdb's table, derived via immunoSEQ multiplex PCR, lists solely in-frame clones and lacks some. The table records around 140,000 clones, approximately 87% of them present only once. Trimming took 7 bases from V and 3 from J; bases not matched to a gene: 5. Germline V CDR1 and CDR2: SGHAT, FQNNGV. CDR3 length: 14 amino acids. The rearrangement joins TRBV11-2 to TRBJ2-7; 11 nucleotides align to TRBD2. Sequencing used peripheral blood. The sequence was obtained from a man in his forties or fifties who had recovered from COVID-19. DNA of the CDR3: TGTGCCAGCAATTCGGGACTAGCGGTCTACGAGCAGTACTTC. Protein: CASNSGLAVYEQYF. The variable domain in full, with the rest retrieved from reference TRBV11-2 and TRBJ2-7, is EAGVAQSPRYKIIEKRQSVAFWCNPISGHATLYWYQQILGQGPKLLIQFQNNGVVDDSQLPKDRFSAERLKGVDSTLKIQPAKLEDSAVYLCASNSGLAVYEQYFGPGTRLTVT.